This T cell receptor (beta chain) was retrieved from a study of blood T cell repertoires in COVID-19. At the level of the study: COVID-19 samples collected from the United States, Italy and Spain covered acute and convalescent phases.

V lost 0 bases to trimming and J lost 3 bases, with 14 bases between them. The CDR3 runs 16 residues. Germline CDR1 reads SGHRS; CDR2 reads YFSETQ. How the authors handled the data: Amplification of reference gene primers was used by the study to estimate nucleated cell counts. TCRdb's table, derived via immunoSEQ multiplex PCR, lists solely in-frame clones and lacks some. Clonal size and the V and J genes are those of that table, whereas D and trimming came from the DNA. The data hold 120,000 to 150,000 clones, with approximately 80% observed a single time. Cohort placement rested on clinical history that participants reported themselves.

This TCR came from a man between 45 and 60 years old in a cohort exposed to, infected with or recovered from COVID-19 (not recorded which). This chain links TRBV5-1 with TRBJ2-3; TRBD2 is a possible D gene (6 bases). The sequenced material came from PBMCs or T cells enriched from blood (not recorded which). The CDR3 reads CASSLGGSLATDTQYF. The DNA of the CDR3 is TGCGCCAGCAGCTTGGGAGGTTCTCTAGCGACAGATACGCAGTATTTT.